Included here is one TCR beta chain sequence, with context. This clonotype was found many times. No cognate antigen has been identified for it. No base quality information exists; no much larger clone differs at one position. The data were produced on an Illumina Genome Analyzer IIx. The raw public reads went through TCRdb reprocessing: fastp at Q25, MiXCR clone calling, in-frame beta chains kept. Duplicate CDR3 protein sequences are folded into a single record with the most common DNA and genes. Recorded for this sample are around 50,000 distinct CDR3 sequences; about 7.9% of them occurred a single time. Clones ranked in the top ten supply roughly 16% of the sample. This sample stems from a study of patients with pleural tuberculosis (dated by TCRdb to the mid-2010s). CDR1 LNHDA and CDR2 SQIVND were looked up in the germline V gene (reference sequence). From the cysteine up to the phenylalanine, the CDR3 has a length of 15 residues. Just CDR3 DNA is preserved here, 45 bases in frame from base 1. The trim is 7 bases for V and 0 bases for J, with a gap of 15 bases between the germline ends.

The receptor comes from a human donor with pleural tuberculosis. The chain joins TRBV19 to TRBJ1-2, with no confident D gene call. This receptor has the CDR3 CASNRLGETNYGYTF. In nucleotide form, the sequence is TGTGCCAGTAATAGGCTTGGCGAAACTAACTATGGCTACACCTTC.